These 4 T cell receptor beta chains were all obtained from the same sample, sequenced in a study of cytomegalovirus exposure and HLA in healthy donors. Primers: 60 Vbeta forward and 13 Jbeta reverse. TCRdb's copy holds only in-frame clones and misses some; the assay was immunoSEQ multiplex PCR. This sample has about 160,000 clones, with 87% found just once. Material: PBMCs. These receptors came from a woman aged 25 to 45 in good health and CMV-seronegative.

This rearrangement joins TRBV18 to TRBJ2-7, with 10 bases matching TRBD1. V lost 3 bases and J lost 1; bases outside the gene matches: 6. Per germline, CDR1 KGHSH and CDR2 LQKENI. This CDR3 spans 16 amino acids. The CDR3 loop is CASSPRGTGVSYEQYF. The DNA of the CDR3 is TGTGCCAGCTCACCGAGGGGGACAGGGGTTTCCTACGAGCAGTACTTC.

The rearrangement uses TRBV27 and TRBJ1-1; D possibly corresponds to TRBD1 (5 bases). CDR3 length: 13 amino acids. Trimming removed 9 bases from V and 2 bases from J, with 13 bases in between. Germline CDR1 is MNHEY and CDR2 is SMNVEV (reference sequence). The CDR3 bases are TGTGCCAGTAGCACCCAGGGCAACACTGAAGCTTTCTTT. Translation: CASSTQGNTEAFF.

The V call is TRBV11-2, the J call TRBJ1-6; D gene ambiguous. V shed 3 bases and J shed 4 bases, with 4 bases lying between them. Germline CDR1 is SGHAT and CDR2 is FQNNGV. This CDR3 is built from 13 residues. The CDR3 region has the DNA TGTGCCAGCAGCTTCGGTTATAATTCACCCCTCCACTTT. It encodes CASSFGYNSPLHF.

The CDR3 DNA is TGTGCCATCAGTGAGTCGATACTAGTGTCAGGATACGAGCAGTACTTC. This codes for CAISESILVSGYEQYF. The rearrangement links TRBV10-3 to TRBJ2-7; TRBD2 is a possible D gene (5 bases). V lost 0 bases to trimming and J lost 4 bases, with 16 bases between them. This CDR3 is built from 16 residues. The germline V gene encodes CDR1 ENHRY and CDR2 SYGVKD.